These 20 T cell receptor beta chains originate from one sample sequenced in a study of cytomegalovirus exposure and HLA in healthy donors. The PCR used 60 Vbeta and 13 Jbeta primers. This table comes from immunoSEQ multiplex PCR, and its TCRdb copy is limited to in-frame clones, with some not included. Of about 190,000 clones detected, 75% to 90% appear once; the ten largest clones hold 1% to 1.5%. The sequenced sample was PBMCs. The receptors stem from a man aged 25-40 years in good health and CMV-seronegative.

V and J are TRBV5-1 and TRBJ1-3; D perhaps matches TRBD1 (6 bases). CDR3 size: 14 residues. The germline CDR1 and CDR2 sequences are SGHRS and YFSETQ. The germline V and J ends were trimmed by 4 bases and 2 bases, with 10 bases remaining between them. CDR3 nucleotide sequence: TGCGCCAGCAGCACGAACAGGGCTGGAAACACCATATATTTT. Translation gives CASSTNRAGNTIYF.

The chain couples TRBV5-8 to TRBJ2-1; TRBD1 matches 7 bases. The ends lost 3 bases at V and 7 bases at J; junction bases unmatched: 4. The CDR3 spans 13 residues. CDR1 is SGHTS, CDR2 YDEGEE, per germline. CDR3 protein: CASSYDRENEQFF. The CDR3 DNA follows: TGTGCCAGCAGCTACGACAGGGAGAATGAGCAGTTCTTC.

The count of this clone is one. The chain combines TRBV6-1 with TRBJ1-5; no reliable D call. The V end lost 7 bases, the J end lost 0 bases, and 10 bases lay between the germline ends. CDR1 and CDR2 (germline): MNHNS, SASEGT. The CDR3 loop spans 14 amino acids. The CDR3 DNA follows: TGTGCCAGCACCCTGGTCAGTAGCAATCAGCCCCAGCATTTT. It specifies CASTLVSSNQPQHF.

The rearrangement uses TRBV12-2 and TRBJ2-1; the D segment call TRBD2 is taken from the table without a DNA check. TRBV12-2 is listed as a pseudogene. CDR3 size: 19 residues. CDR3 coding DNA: TGTGCAAGTCGCTTAGAGTTCGGTAATGTAGGCGGGTTATACAATGAGCAGTTCTTC. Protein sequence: CASRLEFGNVGGLYNEQFF.

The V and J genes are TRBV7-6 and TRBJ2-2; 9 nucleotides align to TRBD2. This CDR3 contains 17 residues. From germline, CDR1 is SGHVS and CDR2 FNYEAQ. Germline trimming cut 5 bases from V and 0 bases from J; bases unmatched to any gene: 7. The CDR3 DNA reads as TGTGCCAGCAGCCCATCGGCGGGAGGGGCGAACACCGGGGAGCTGTTTTTT. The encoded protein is CASSPSAGGANTGELFF.

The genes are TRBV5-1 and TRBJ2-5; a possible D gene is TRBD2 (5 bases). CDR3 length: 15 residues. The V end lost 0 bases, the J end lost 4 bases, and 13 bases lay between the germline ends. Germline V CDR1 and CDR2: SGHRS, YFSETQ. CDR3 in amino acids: CASSLDEGTGETQYF. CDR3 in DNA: TGCGCCAGCAGCTTGGACGAGGGAACTGGAGAGACCCAGTACTTC. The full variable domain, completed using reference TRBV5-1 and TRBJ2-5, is KAGVTQTPRYLIKTRGQQVTLSCSPISGHRSVSWYQQTPGQGLQFLFEYFSETQRNKGNFPGRFSGRQFSNSRSEMNVSTLELGDSALYLCASSLDEGTGETQYFGPGTRLLVL.

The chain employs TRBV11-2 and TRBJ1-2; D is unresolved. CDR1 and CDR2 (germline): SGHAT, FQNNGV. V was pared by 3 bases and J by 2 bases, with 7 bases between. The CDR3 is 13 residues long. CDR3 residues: CASSFSANYGYTF. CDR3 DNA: TGTGCCAGCAGCTTCTCAGCGAACTATGGCTACACCTTC.

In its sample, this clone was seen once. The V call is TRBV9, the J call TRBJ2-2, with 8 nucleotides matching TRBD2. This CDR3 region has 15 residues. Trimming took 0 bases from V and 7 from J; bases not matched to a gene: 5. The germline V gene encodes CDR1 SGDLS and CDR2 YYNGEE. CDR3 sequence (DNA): TGTGCCAGCAGCGTAGAAGCGGGAGCTCTCGGGGAGCTGTTTTTT. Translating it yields CASSVEAGALGELFF.

Here the CDR3 reads CASGGLSGANVLTF. Written as DNA, the CDR3 is TGTGCCAGCGGCGGCTTGTCTGGGGCCAACGTCCTGACTTTC. J is TRBJ2-6 and V is TRBV6-1; D gene uncertain. The CDR3 consists of 14 residues. Germline CDR1 reads MNHNS; CDR2 reads SASEGT. V was shortened by 8 bases and J by 1 base, with 9 bases between the two germline ends.

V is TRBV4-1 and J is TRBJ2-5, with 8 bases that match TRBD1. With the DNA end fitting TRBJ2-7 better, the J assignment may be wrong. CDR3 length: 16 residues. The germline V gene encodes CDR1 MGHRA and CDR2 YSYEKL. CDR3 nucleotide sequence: TGCGCCAGCAGCCACCAATCGACAGGGGCCGCCTACGAGCAGTACTTC. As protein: CASSHQSTGAAYEQYF.

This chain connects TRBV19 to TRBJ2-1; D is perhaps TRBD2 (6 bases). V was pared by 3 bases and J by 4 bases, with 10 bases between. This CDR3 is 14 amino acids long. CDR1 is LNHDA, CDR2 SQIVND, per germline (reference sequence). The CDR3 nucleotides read TGTGCCAGTAGTATCGGGGGACGATACAATGAGCAGTTCTTC. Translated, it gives CASSIGGRYNEQFF.

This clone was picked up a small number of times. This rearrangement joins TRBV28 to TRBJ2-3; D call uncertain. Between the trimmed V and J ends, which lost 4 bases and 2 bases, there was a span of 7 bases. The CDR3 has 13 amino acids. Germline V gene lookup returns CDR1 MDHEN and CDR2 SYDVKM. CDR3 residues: CASSSTNTDTQYF. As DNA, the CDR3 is TGTGCCAGCAGTTCCACAAACACAGATACGCAGTATTTT.

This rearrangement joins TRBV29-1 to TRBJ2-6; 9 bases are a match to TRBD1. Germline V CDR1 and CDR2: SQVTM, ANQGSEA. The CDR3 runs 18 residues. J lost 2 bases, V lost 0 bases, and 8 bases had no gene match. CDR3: CSVEDPRDRVPGANVLTF. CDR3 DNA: TGCAGCGTTGAAGATCCCCGGGACAGGGTCCCTGGGGCCAACGTCCTGACTTTC.

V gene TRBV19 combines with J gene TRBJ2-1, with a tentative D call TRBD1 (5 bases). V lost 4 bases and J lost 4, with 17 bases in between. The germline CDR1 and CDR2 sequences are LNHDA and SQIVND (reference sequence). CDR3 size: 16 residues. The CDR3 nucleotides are TGTGCCAGTAGTAGGCTCGACAGCAGAAGATACAATGAGCAGTTCTTC. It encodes CASSRLDSRRYNEQFF. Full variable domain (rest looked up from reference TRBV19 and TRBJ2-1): DGGITQSPKYLFRKEGQNVTLSCEQNLNHDAMYWYRQDPGQGLRLIYYSQIVNDFQKGDIAEGYSVSREKKESFPLTVTSAQKNPTAFYLCASSRLDSRRYNEQFFGPGTRLTVL.

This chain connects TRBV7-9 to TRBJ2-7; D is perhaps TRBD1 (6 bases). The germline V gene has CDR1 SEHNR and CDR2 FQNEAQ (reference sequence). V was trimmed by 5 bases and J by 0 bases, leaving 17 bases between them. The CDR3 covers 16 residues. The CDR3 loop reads CASSPRTGTSSYEQYF. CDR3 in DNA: TGTGCCAGCAGCCCCCGGACCGGGACAAGCTCCTACGAGCAGTACTTC.

CDR3 residues: CASSPRQGDYNEQFF. The CDR3 DNA reads TGTGCCAGCTCACCCCGGCAGGGGGACTACAATGAGCAGTTCTTC. The rearrangement links TRBV18 to TRBJ2-1, with 7 bases lining up with TRBD1. The CDR3 runs 15 residues. V shed 3 bases, J shed 3 bases, and the junction held 5 bases outside the gene matches. Germline V gene lookup returns CDR1 KGHSH and CDR2 LQKENI.

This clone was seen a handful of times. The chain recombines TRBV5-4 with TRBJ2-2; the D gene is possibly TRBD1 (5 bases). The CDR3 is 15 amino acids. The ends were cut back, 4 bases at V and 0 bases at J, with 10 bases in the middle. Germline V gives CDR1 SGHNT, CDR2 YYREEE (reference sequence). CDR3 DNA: TGTGCCAGCAGCCCAGTGACAGCGAACACCGGGGAGCTGTTTTTT. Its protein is CASSPVTANTGELFF.

In DNA, the CDR3 is TGTGCCAGCAGTATATCCCCCCGGGGTGGAAACACCATATATTTT. This sequence encodes CASSISPRGGNTIYF. This chain connects TRBV28 to TRBJ1-3, with D unclear. The V gene lost 5 bases and the J gene lost 3 bases, with 14 bases spanning the gap. The CDR3 has 15 amino acids. CDR1 and CDR2 (germline): MDHEN, SYDVKM.

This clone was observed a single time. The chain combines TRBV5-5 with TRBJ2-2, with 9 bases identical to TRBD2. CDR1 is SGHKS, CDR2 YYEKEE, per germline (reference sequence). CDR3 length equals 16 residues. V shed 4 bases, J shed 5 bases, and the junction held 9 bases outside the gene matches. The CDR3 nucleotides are TGTGCCAGCAGCGGGGGACTAGCCGGAAGTACCGGGGAGCTGTTTTTT. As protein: CASSGGLAGSTGELFF.

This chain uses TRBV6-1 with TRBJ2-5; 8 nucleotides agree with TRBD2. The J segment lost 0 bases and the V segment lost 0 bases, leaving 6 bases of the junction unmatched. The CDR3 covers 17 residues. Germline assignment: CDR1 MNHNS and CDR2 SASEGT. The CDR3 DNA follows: TGTGCCAGCAGTGAAGCGATTAGACTAGCGTACCAAGAGACCCAGTACTTC. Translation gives CASSEAIRLAYQETQYF.